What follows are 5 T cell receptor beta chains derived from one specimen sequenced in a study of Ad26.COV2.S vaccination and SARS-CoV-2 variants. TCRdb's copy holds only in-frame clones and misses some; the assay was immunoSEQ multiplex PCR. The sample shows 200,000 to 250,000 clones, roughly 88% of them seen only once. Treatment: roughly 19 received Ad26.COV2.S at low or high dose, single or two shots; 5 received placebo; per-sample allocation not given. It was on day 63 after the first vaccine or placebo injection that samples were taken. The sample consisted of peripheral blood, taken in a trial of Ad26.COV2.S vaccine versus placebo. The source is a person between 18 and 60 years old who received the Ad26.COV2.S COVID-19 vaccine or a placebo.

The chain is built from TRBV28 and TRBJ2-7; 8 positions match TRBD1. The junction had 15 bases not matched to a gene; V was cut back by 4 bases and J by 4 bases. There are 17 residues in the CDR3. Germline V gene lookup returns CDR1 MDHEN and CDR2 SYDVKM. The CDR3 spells CASSSGTGGTRSYEQYF. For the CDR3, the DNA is TGTGCCAGCAGTTCGGGGACAGGCGGAACGCGCTCGTACGAGCAGTACTTC.

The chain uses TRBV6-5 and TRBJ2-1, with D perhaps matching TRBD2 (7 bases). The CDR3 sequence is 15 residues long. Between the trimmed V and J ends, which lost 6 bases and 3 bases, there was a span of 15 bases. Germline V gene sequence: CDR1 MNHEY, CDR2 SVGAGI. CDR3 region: CASRKVRGGYNEQFF. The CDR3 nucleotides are TGTGCCAGCAGGAAAGTGAGGGGGGGCTACAATGAGCAGTTCTTC.

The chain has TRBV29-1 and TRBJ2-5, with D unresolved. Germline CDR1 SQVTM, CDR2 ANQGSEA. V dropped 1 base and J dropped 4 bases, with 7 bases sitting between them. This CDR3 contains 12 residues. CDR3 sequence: CSVEGGVETQYF. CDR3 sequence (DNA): TGCAGCGTTGAAGGAGGAGTAGAGACCCAGTACTTC.

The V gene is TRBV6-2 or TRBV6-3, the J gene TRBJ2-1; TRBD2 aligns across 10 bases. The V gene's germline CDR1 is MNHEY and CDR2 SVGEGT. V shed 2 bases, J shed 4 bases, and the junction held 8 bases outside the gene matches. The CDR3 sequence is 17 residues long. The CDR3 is CASSYPKGLAFYNEQFF. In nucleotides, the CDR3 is TGTGCCAGCAGTTACCCTAAGGGACTAGCGTTTTACAATGAGCAGTTCTTC.

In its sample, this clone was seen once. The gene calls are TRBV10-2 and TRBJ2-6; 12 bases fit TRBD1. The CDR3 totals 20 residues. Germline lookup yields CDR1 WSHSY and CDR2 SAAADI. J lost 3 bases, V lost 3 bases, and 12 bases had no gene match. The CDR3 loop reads CASSDLTRGTGGGGANVLTF. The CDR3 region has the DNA TGCGCCAGCAGTGACCTTACTAGAGGGACAGGGGGCGGTGGGGCCAACGTCCTGACTTTC.